This TCR beta chain is drawn from a study of blood T cell repertoires in COVID-19. About the study: The United States, Italy and Spain were the sources of the acute and convalescent COVID-19 samples.

The authors' processing: The assay estimated nucleated cells by amplifying reference gene primers. Using immunoSEQ multiplex PCR, the repertoire was profiled, and TCRdb retains in-frame clones only, with some absent. V, J and clone size reflect that table, while D and trimming were determined from the DNA. The sample has under 250,000 clones, about 83% seen once. Trimming cost V 4 bases and J 2 bases; bases outside gene matches: 4. Per the germline V gene, CDR1 is MNHNY and CDR2 is SVGAGI (reference sequence). CDR3 length equals 16 residues. The V gene is TRBV6-6, the J gene TRBJ2-2; 10 nucleotides align to TRBD2. The origin of this receptor is a man aged 30 to 45 who had recovered from COVID-19. The sample taken for sequencing was peripheral blood. CDR3 protein: CASSFLAGENTGELFF. CDR3 bases: TGTGCCAGCAGTTTTCTAGCGGGGGAAAACACCGGGGAGCTGTTTTTT.